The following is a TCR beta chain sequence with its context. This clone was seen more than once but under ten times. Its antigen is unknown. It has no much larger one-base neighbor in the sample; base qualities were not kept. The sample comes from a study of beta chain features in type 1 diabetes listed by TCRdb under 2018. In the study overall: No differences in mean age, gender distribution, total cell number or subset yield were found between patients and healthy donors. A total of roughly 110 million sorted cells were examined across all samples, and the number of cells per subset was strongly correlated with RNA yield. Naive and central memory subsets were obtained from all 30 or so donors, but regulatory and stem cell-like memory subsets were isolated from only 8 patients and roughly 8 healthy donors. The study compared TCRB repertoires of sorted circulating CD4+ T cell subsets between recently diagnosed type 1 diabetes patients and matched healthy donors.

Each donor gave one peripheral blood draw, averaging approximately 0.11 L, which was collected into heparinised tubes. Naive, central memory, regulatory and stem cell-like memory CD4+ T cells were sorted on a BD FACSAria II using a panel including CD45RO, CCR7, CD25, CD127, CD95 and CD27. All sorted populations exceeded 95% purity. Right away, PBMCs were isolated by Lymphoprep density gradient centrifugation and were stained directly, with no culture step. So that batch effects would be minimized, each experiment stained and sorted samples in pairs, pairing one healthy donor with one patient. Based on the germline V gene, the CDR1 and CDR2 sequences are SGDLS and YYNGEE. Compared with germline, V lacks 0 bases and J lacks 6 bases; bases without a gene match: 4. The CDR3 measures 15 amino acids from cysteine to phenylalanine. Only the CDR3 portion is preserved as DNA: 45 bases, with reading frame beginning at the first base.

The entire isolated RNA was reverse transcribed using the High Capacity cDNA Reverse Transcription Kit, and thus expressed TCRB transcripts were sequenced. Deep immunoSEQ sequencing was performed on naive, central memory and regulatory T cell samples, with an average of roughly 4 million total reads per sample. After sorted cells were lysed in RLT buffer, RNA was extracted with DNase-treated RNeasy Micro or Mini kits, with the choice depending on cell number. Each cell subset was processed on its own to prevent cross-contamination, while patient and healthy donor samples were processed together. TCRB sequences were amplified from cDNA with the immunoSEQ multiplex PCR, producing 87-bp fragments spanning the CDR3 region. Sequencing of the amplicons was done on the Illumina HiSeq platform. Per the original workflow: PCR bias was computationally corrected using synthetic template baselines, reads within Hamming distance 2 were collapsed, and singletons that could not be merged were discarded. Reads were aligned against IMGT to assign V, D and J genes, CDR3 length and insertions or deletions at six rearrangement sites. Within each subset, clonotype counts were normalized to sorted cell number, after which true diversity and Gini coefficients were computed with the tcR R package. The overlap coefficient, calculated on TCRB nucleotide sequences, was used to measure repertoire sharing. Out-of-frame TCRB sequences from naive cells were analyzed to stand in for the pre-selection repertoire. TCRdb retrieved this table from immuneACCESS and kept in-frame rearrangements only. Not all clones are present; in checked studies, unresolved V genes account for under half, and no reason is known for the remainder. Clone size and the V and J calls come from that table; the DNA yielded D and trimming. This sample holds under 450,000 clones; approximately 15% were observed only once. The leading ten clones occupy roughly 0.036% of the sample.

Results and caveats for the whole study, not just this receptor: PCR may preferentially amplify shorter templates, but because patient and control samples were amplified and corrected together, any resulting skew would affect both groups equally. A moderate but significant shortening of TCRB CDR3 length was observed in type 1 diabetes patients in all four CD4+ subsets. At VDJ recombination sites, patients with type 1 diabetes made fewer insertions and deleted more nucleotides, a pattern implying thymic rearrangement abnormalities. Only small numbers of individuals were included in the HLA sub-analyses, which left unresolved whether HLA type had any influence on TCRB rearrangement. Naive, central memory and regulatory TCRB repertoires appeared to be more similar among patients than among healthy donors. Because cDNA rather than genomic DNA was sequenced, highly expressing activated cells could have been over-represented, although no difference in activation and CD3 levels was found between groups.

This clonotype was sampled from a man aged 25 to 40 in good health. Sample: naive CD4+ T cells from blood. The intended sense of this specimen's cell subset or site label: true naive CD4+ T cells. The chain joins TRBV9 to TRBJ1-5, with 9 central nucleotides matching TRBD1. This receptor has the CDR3 CASSVGTGESQPQHF. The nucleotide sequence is TGTGCCAGCAGCGTAGGGACAGGGGAAAGTCAGCCCCAGCATTTT.